The sequence of this TCR beta chain was determined in a study of post-analysis software for immune sequencing data. The wider study: The patients showed relapsing-remitting, secondary progressive and progressive-relapsing multiple sclerosis courses.

Points from the study as a whole: Patients had higher frequencies than controls of a few TRBV segments, including TRBV5-6, TRBV5-1 and TRBV20-1. Normalized Chao1 diversity was significantly lower in multiple sclerosis patients than in controls. Samples sharing a preparation batch grouped tightly together when assessed by F measure.

The TCR beta cDNA libraries carried unique molecular identifiers. Hundreds of thousands of cDNA molecules were obtained from 1 to 10 million T cells. Each CDR3 protein gets one entry after TCRdb re-called the PCR reads with MiXCR. The sample holds roughly 730,000 distinct CDR3 sequences, roughly 30% seen once. The CDR3 length is 15 residues. Germline-derived CDR1 and CDR2 are SGHTA and FQGNSA. V was pared by 5 bases and J by 9 bases, with 8 bases of the junction left unmatched. Worth noting for this clonotype: Its antigen is not identified.

Sample: blood. This clonotype was sampled from a girl under 18 with multiple sclerosis. The chain combines TRBV7-2 with TRBJ2-1; TRBD2 matches 12 bases. The CDR3 sequence is CASSTRLAGVGEQFF. The CDR3 DNA follows: TGTGCCAGCAGCACTCGACTAGCGGGAGTGGGTGAGCAGTTCTTC.